This TCR beta chain originates from a study of technical replicates of blood from a few donors. Repertoires were generated with immunoSEQ multiplex PCR, while TCRdb's copy carries only in-frame clones and drops some. Of tens of thousands of clones listed, 95% to 99% are singletons. There are 15 residues in the CDR3. The ends were cut back, 6 bases at V and 7 bases at J, with 19 bases in the middle. Germline V gene data show CDR1 as LNHNV and CDR2 as YYDKDF (reference sequence). The clonotype originates from a human donor in good health. J is TRBJ2-1 and V is TRBV15; no clear D. The material sequenced was T cells isolated from PBMCs. The CDR3 nucleotides are TGTGCCACCAGGCGGTCGGGTCTCTCCGGAAATGAGCAGTTCTTC. Translation: CATRRSGLSGNEQFF.